These 18 T cell receptor beta chains were all obtained from the same sample, sequenced in a study of control samples from healthy donors and cancer patients. The data were produced by immunoSEQ multiplex PCR, yet TCRdb's version contains in-frame clones alone and is incomplete. The sample consists of some 74,000 clones, approximately 90% of them appearing once. The sample taken for sequencing was blood. These receptors originate from a woman in her forties or fifties in good health.

This chain links TRBV30 with TRBJ1-1, with a possible D match to TRBD1 (5 bases). The V and J ends lost 0 bases and 4 bases respectively, with 9 bases between them. The CDR3 totals 13 residues. Germline V gene data show CDR1 as GTSNPN and CDR2 as SVGIG (reference sequence). This chain's CDR3 is CAWSVPQVTEAFF. The CDR3 nucleotides read TGTGCCTGGAGTGTACCACAGGTCACTGAAGCTTTCTTT.

This sequence joins TRBV2 and TRBJ1-1; D might be TRBD1 (5 bases). CDR1 is SNHLY, CDR2 FYNNEI, per germline. This CDR3 is 13 amino acids long. V lost 6 bases and J 7 bases, leaving 15 bases between the germline ends. The CDR3 bases are TGTGCCAGCAGCGAAAGACAGACTAATGAAGCTTTCTTT. Encoded protein: CASSERQTNEAFF. Supplemented by reference TRBV2 and TRBJ1-1, the full variable domain reads EPEVTQTPSHQVTQMGQEVILRCVPISNHLYFYWYRQILGQKVEFLVSFYNNEISEKSEIFDDQFSVERPDGSNFTLKIRSTKLEDSAMYFCASSERQTNEAFFGQGTRLTVV.

The CDR3 is CAWSELTGTFSGANVLTF. CDR3 DNA sequence: TGTGCCTGGAGTGAACTTACAGGGACCTTCTCTGGGGCCAACGTCCTGACTTTC. V gene TRBV30 combines with J gene TRBJ2-6; D might be TRBD1 (6 bases). With 1 base removed from V and 0 bases from J, the gap between germline ends came to 16 bases. This CDR3 is 18 amino acids long. CDR1 and CDR2 (germline): GTSNPN, SVGIG (reference sequence). The full variable domain, completed using reference TRBV30 and TRBJ2-6, is SQTIHQWPATLVQPVGSPLSLECTVEGTSNPNLYWYRQAAGRGLQLLFYSVGIGQISSEVPQNLSASRPQDRQFILSSKKLLLSDSGFYLCAWSELTGTFSGANVLTFGAGSRLTVL.

Concerning this clone itself: At the DNA level, this CDR3 is encoded by other sequences in the same sample as well. The chain is built from TRBV11-2 and TRBJ1-2, with TRBD1 as a possible D gene (6 bases). The V gene lost 3 bases and the J gene lost 7 bases, with 12 bases spanning the gap. CDR1 and CDR2 from the germline V gene are SGHAT and FQNNGV. This CDR3 has 13 residues. The CDR3 reads CASSFRGQGGYTF. CDR3 DNA sequence: TGTGCCAGCAGCTTTCGGGGGCAGGGTGGCTACACCTTC.

This clone was picked up a small number of times. J is TRBJ1-5 and V is TRBV4-1; D gene ambiguous. Germline values: CDR1 MGHRA, CDR2 YSYEKL. This CDR3 spans 13 amino acids. The V and J ends lost 4 bases and 5 bases respectively, with 9 bases between them. The CDR3 bases are TGCGCCAGCAGCCCCCAAGTTGATCAGCCCCAGCATTTT. It is translated as CASSPQVDQPQHF.

The chain carries TRBV27 and TRBJ1-3; D unclear. The CDR3 is made up of 13 amino acids. Germline values: CDR1 MNHEY, CDR2 SMNVEV (reference sequence). Trimming removed 6 bases from V and 0 bases from J, with 6 bases in between. CDR3 nucleotides: TGTGCCAGCAGACAGCTCTCTGGAAACACCATATATTTT. This encodes CASRQLSGNTIYF.

The chain recombines TRBV18 with TRBJ1-2; D possibly corresponds to TRBD1 (5 bases). The V and J ends lost 3 bases and 3 bases respectively, with 29 bases between them. This CDR3 spans 20 amino acids. The germline V gene has CDR1 KGHSH and CDR2 LQKENI. The CDR3 loop is CASSPILGGVVQGDYYGYTF. The CDR3, as DNA: TGTGCCAGCTCACCTATTTTAGGTGGCGTGGTCCAGGGAGACTACTATGGCTACACCTTC.

This chain uses TRBV18 with TRBJ1-4, with D unresolved. The CDR3 is 15 amino acids. The germline gives CDR1 KGHSH, CDR2 LQKENI. The ends were cut back, 6 bases at V and 1 base at J, with 12 bases in the middle. The CDR3 DNA sequence: TGTGCCAGCTCGCCCGGGGTTGGAACTAATGAAAAACTGTTTTTT. This codes for CASSPGVGTNEKLFF.

The chain has TRBV9 and TRBJ2-2; 13 bases map to TRBD2. V trimming: 3 bases; J trimming: 6 bases; junction bases outside the gene matches: 8. Germline V gene lookup returns CDR1 SGDLS and CDR2 YYNGEE. This CDR3 region has 17 residues. The CDR3 bases are TGTGCCAGCAGCGAGGGACTAGCGGGGAGTAGGTCCGGGGAGCTGTTTTTT. Translating it yields CASSEGLAGSRSGELFF.

In its sample, this clone was seen a few times. The V gene is TRBV3-1 (or the pseudogene TRBV3-2), the J gene TRBJ1-3; TRBD1 aligns across 7 bases. Germline assignment: CDR1 LGHDT and CDR2 YNNKEL (reference sequence). The CDR3 contains 12 residues. With V trimmed by 4 bases and J by 10 bases, 4 bases remained unmatched. CDR3 coding DNA: TGTGCCAGCAGCCCCCAGGGGGGAACCATATATTTT. It codes for CASSPQGGTIYF.

The rearrangement uses TRBV5-5 and TRBJ2-7; 7 bases fit TRBD1. Per germline, CDR1 SGHKS and CDR2 YYEKEE (reference sequence). The CDR3 covers 13 residues. V trimming: 4 bases; J trimming: 3 bases; junction bases outside the gene matches: 4. CDR3 loop: CASSDNRGYEQYF. CDR3 coding DNA: TGTGCCAGCAGCGATAACAGGGGCTACGAGCAGTACTTC.

V gene TRBV6-5 combines with J gene TRBJ1-6, with 7 bases matching TRBD1. The V segment lost 6 bases and the J segment 6 bases; nucleotides outside the gene matches: 8. This CDR3 spans 15 amino acids. Germline V gene data show CDR1 as MNHEY and CDR2 as SVGAGI. The CDR3 loop reads CASRTGMGINSPLHF. In DNA, the CDR3 is TGTGCCAGCAGGACAGGGATGGGGATTAATTCACCCCTCCACTTT.

The chain links TRBV9 to TRBJ1-2; 7 positions agree with TRBD1. The CDR3 length is 13 residues. The trim removed 4 bases at V and 4 bases at J, leaving 4 bases unmatched. Germline V gives CDR1 SGDLS, CDR2 YYNGEE. CDR3 sequence: CASSFQGGYGYTF. CDR3 DNA sequence: TGTGCCAGCAGCTTCCAGGGGGGCTATGGCTACACCTTC. The full variable domain, with the rest looked up from reference TRBV9 and TRBJ1-2, is DSGVTQTPKHLITATGQRVTLRCSPRSGDLSVYWYQQSLDQGLQFLIQYYNGEERAKGNILERFSAQQFPDLHSELNLSSLELGDSALYFCASSFQGGYGYTFGSGTRLTVV.

The genes are TRBV1 and TRBJ2-7; the D call TRBD2 from the table was never checked on the DNA. TRBV1 is listed as a pseudogene. The CDR3 contains 12 residues. Here the CDR3 reads CTSSPLRVEQYF. The CDR3 bases are TGCACCAGCAGCCCCTTACGGGTCGAGCAGTACTTC.

The chain is built from TRBV2 and TRBJ1-2; 8 positions match TRBD1. V was clipped by 1 base and J by 9 bases; unmatched bases: 4. This CDR3 has 13 amino acids. CDR1 and CDR2 (germline): SNHLY, FYNNEI. The CDR3 DNA is TGTGCCAGCAGTGAAGGGACAGGGCCGAGCTACACCTTC. Its protein is CASSEGTGPSYTF.

The V gene is TRBV24-1, the J gene TRBJ2-3; the match to TRBD1 covers 8 bases. Per germline, CDR1 KGHDR and CDR2 SFDVKD. V lost 4 bases to trimming and J lost 3 bases; unmatched junction nucleotides: 8. The CDR3 is made up of 16 amino acids. The CDR3 spells CATSDSQGGRTDTQYF. As DNA, the CDR3 is TGTGCCACCAGTGACTCACAGGGGGGACGAACAGATACGCAGTATTTT.

V usage is TRBV25-1 and J usage is TRBJ2-3; 13 bases are a match to TRBD2. This CDR3 contains 15 residues. V shed 11 bases and J 5 bases; nucleotides not matched to a gene: 10. The germline V gene encodes CDR1 MGHDK and CDR2 SYGVNS. Written as DNA, the CDR3 is TGTGCCGCCCAGCGGACTAGCGGGGGAGTAGATACGCAGTATTTT. It specifies CAAQRTSGGVDTQYF.

The rearrangement uses TRBV2 and TRBJ2-1, with TRBD2 matching 9 bases. J was trimmed by 8 bases and V by 8 bases; bases with no gene match: 4. Germline loops: CDR1 SNHLY, CDR2 FYNNEI. This CDR3 has 12 amino acids. CDR3 bases: TGTGCCAGCGGCGGGGGGGCCTATGAGCAGTTCTTC. This gives the protein CASGGGAYEQFF. Together with reference TRBV2 and TRBJ2-1, the CDR3 gives the full variable domain: EPEVTQTPSHQVTQMGQEVILRCVPISNHLYFYWYRQILGQKVEFLVSFYNNEISEKSEIFDDQFSVERPDGSNFTLKIRSTKLEDSAMYFCASGGGAYEQFFGPGTRLTVL.